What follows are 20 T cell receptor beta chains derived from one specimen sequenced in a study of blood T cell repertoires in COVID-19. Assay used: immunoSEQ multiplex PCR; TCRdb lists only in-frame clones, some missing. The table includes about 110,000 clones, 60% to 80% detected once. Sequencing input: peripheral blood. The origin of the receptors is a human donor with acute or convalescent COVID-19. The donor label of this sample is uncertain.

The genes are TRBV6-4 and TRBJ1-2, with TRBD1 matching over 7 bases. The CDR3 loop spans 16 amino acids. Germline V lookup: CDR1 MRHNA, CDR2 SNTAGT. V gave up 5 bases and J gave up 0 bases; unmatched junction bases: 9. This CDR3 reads CASSQDGGGPNYGYTF. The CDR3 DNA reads TGTGCCAGCAGTCAAGACGGAGGGGGCCCTAACTATGGCTACACCTTC.

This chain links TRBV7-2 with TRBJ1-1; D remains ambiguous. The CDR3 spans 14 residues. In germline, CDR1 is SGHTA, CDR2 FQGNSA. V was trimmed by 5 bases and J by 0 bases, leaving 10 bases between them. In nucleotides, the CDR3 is TGTGCCAGCAGCAGACGGGAACTGAACACTGAAGCTTTCTTT. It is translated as CASSRRELNTEAFF.

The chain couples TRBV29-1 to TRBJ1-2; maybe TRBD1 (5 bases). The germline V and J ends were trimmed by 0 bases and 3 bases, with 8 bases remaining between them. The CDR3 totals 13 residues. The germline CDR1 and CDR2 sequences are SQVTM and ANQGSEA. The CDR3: CSVEEGLHYGYTF. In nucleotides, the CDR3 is TGCAGCGTTGAAGAGGGGCTGCACTATGGCTACACCTTC.

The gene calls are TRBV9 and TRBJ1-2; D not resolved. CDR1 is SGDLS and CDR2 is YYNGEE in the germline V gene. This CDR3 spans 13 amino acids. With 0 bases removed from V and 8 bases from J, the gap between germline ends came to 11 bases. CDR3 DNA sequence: TGTGCCAGCAGCGTAGACGGGGTTGGAGGCTACACCTTC. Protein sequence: CASSVDGVGGYTF.

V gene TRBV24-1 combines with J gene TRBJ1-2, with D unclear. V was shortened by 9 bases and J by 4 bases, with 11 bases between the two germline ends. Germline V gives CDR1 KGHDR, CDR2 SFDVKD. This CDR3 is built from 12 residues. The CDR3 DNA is TGTGCCACCGCGGGTCAGAGCTATGGCTACACCTTC. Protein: CATAGQSYGYTF.

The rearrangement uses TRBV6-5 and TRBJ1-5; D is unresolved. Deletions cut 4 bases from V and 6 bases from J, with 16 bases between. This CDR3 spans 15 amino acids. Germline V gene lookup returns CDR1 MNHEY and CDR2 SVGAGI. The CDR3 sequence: CASSSLQLRGQPQHF. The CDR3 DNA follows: TGTGCCAGCAGTTCCCTGCAACTCCGGGGTCAGCCCCAGCATTTT.

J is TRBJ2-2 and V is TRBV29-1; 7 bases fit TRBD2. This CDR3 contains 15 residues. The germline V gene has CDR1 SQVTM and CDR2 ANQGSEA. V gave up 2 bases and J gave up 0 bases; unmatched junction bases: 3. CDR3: CSVERGSANTGELFF. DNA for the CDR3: TGCAGCGTTGAACGCGGGAGCGCGAACACCGGGGAGCTGTTTTTT.

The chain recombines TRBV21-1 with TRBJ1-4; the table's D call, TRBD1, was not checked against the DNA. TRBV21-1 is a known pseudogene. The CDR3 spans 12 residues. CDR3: CASSKVQQVDRF. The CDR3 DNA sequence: TGTGCCAGCAGCAAAGTCCAACAGGTGGATAGATTT.

The CDR3 DNA is TGCAGCGTCCAACAGGGAAACTCCTACGAGCAGTACTTC. It translates to CSVQQGNSYEQYF. The chain joins TRBV29-1 to TRBJ2-7; possible D gene TRBD1, 6 bases. CDR1 SQVTM and CDR2 ANQGSEA come from the germline V gene. V lost 6 bases to trimming and J lost 0 bases, with 12 bases between them. CDR3 size: 13 residues.

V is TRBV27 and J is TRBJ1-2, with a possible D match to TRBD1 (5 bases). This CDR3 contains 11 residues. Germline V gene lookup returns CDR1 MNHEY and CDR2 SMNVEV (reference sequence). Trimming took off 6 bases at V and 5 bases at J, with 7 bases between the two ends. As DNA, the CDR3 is TGTGCCAGCAGAGCAGGGTATGGCTACACCTTC. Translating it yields CASRAGYGYTF.

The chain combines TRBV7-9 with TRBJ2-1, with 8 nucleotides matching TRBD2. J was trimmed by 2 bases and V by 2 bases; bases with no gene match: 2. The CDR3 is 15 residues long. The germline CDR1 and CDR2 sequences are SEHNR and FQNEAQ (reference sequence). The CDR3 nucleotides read TGTGCCAGCAGCTTAAGTAGCGGGGCCTACAATGAGCAGTTCTTC. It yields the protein CASSLSSGAYNEQFF.

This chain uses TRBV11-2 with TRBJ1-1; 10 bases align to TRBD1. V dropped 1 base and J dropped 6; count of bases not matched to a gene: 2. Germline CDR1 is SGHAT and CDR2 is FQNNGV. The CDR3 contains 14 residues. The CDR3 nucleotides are TGTGCCAGCAGCTTAGGAGGGACAGGGGCTGAAGCTTTCTTT. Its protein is CASSLGGTGAEAFF.

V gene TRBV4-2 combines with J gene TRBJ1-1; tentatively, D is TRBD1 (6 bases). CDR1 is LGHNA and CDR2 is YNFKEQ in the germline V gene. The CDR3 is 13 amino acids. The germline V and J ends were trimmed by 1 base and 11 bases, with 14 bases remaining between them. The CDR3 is CASSQVRTATAFF. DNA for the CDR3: TGTGCCAGCAGCCAAGTAAGGACAGCCACGGCTTTCTTT.

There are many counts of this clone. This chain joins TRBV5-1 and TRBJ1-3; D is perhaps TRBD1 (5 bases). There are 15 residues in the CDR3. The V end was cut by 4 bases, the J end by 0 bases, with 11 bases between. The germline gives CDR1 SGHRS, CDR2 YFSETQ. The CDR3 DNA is TGCGCCAGCAGCCGCGACAGTCACTCTGGAAACACCATATATTTT. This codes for CASSRDSHSGNTIYF.

The CDR3 DNA reads as TGTGCCACCAGCAGAGATGGGGGGGGCAGGGCCGCTTCAGATACGCAGTATTTT. It specifies CATSRDGGGRAASDTQYF. The genes are TRBV15 and TRBJ2-3; D is perhaps TRBD2 (7 bases). The CDR3 loop spans 18 amino acids. V lost 0 bases and J 4 bases, leaving 20 bases between the germline ends. CDR1 and CDR2 (germline): LNHNV, YYDKDF (reference sequence).

Written as DNA, the CDR3 is TGCGCCAGCAGCGAGACTAGCACAGATACGCAGTATTTT. Its protein is CASSETSTDTQYF. The chain recombines TRBV5-1 with TRBJ2-3; D is undetermined. The CDR3 has 13 residues. Per germline, CDR1 SGHRS and CDR2 YFSETQ. Trimming took 4 bases from V and 0 from J, leaving 6 bases between them.

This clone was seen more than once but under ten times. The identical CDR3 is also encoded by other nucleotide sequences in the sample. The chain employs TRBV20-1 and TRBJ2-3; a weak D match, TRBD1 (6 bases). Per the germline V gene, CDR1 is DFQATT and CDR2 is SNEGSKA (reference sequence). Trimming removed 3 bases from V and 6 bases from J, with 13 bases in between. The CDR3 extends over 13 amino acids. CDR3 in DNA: TGCAGTGCTAGTCCAAGGGGGTTTGATACGCAGTATTTT. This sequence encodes CSASPRGFDTQYF.

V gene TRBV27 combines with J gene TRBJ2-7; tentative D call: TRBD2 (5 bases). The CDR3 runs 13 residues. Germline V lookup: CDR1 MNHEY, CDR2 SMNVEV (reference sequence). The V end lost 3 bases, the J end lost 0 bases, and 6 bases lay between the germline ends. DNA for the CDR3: TGTGCCAGCAGTTTGGGAGACTCCTACGAGCAGTACTTC. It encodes CASSLGDSYEQYF.

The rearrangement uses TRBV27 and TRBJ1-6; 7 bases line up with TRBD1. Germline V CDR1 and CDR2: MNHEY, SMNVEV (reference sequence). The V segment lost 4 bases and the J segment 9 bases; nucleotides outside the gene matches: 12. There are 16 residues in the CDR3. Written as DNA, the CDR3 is TGTGCCAGCAGTTCCGGACAGGTGATTCTTGCTTCACCCCTCCACTTT. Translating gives CASSSGQVILASPLHF.

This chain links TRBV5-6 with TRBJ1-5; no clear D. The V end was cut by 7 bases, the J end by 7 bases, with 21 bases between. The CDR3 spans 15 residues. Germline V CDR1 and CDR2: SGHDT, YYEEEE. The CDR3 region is CASSRHSTPTQPQHF. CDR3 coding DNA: TGTGCCAGCTCCCGGCACAGTACACCTACCCAGCCCCAGCATTTT.